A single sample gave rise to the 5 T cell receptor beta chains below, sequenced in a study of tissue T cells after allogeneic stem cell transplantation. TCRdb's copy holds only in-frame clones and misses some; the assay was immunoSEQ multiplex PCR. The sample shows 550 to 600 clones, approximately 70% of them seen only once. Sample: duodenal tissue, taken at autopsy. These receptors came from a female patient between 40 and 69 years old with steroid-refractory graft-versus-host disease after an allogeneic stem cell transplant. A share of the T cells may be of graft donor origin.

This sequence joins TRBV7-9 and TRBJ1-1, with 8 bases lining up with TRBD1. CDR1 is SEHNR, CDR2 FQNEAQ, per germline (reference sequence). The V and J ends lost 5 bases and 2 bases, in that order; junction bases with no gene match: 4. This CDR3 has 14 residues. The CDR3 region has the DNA TGTGCCAGCAGCACCGGGACAGGCAACACTGAAGCTTTCTTT. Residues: CASSTGTGNTEAFF.

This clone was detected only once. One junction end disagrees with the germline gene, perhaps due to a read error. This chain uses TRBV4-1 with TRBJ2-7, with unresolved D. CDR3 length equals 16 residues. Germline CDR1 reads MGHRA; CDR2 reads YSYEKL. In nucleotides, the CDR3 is TGCGCCAGCAGTCAAGGGCTCTTAGCTCAAACCTACGAGCAGTACTTC. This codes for CASSQGLLAQTYEQYF.

The CDR3 loop is CASSLGQGAYEQYF. In DNA, the CDR3 is TGTGCCAGCAGCTTGGGACAGGGGGCATACGAGCAGTACTTC. This rearrangement joins TRBV5-5 to TRBJ2-7; 10 nucleotides agree with TRBD1. CDR3 length: 14 residues. The germline CDR1 and CDR2 sequences are SGHKS and YYEKEE (reference sequence). Germline trimming cut 0 bases from V and 4 bases from J; bases unmatched to any gene: 1. The variable domain in full, completed from reference TRBV5-5 and TRBJ2-7, reads DAGVTQSPTHLIKTRGQQVTLRCSPISGHKSVSWYQQVLGQGPQFIFQYYEKEERGRGNFPDRFSARQFPNYSSELNVNALLLGDSALYLCASSLGQGAYEQYFGPGTRLTVT.

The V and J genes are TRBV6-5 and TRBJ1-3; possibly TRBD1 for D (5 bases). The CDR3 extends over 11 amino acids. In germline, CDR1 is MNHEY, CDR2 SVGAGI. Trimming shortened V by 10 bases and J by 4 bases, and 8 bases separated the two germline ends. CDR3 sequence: CATKGGNTIYF. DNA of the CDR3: TGTGCCACCAAGGGGGGAAACACCATATATTTT.

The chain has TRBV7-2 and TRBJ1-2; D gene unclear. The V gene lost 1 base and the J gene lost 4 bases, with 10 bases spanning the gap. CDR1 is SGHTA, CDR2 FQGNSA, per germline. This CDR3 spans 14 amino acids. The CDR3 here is CASSLVGGSYGYTF. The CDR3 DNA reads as TGTGCCAGCAGCTTAGTTGGCGGAAGCTATGGCTACACCTTC.